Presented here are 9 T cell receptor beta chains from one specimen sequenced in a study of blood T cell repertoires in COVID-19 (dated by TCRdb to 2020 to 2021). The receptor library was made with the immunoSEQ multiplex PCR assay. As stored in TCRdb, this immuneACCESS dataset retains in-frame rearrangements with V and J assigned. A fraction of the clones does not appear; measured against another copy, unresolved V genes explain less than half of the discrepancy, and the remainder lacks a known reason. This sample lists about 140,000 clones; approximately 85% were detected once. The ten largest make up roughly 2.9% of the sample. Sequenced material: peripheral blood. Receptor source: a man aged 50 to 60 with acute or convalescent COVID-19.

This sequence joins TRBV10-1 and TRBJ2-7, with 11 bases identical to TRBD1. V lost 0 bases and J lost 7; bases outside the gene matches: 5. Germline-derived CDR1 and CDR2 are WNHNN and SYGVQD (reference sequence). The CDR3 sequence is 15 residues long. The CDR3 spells CASSESRTGGYEQYF. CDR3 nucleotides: TGCGCCAGCAGTGAGTCGAGGACAGGGGGCTATGAGCAGTACTTC.

The CDR3 spells CASSPQGGTRTYEQYF. The CDR3 nucleotides read TGTGCCAGCAGTCCCCAGGGGGGGACTAGAACCTACGAGCAGTACTTC. The chain recombines TRBV28 with TRBJ2-7; a weak D match, TRBD2 (8 bases). The CDR3 extends over 16 amino acids. The V gene's germline CDR1 is MDHEN and CDR2 SYDVKM. Trimming stripped 5 bases from V and 2 bases from J, with 19 bases between.

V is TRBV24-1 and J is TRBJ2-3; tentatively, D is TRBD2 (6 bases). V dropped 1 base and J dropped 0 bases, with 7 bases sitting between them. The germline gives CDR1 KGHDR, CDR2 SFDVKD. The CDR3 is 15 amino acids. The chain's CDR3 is CATSDFGGSTDTQYF. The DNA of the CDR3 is TGTGCCACCAGTGATTTTGGGGGGAGCACAGATACGCAGTATTTT.

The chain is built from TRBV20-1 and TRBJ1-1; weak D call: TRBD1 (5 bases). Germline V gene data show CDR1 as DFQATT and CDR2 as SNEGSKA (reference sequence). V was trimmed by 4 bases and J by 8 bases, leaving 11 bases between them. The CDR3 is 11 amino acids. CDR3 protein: CSATREAEAFF. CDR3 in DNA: TGCAGTGCTACCAGGGAAGCCGAAGCTTTCTTT.

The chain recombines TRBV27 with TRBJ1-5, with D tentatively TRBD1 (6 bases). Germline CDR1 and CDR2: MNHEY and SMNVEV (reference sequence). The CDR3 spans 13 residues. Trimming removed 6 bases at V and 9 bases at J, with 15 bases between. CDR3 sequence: CASSDDRIRPQHF. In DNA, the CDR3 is TGTGCCAGCAGCGATGACAGGATTCGGCCCCAGCATTTT.

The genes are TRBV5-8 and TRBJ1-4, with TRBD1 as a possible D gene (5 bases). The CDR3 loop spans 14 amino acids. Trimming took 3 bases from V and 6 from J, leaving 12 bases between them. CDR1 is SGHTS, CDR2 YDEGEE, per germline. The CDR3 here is CASSSTGRDEKLFF. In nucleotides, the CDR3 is TGTGCCAGCAGCTCGACCGGCAGGGATGAAAAACTGTTTTTT.

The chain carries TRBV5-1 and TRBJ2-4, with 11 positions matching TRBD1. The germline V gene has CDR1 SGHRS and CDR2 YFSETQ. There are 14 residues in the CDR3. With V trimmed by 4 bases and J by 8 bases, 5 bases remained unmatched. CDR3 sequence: CASSPGQGAYIQYF. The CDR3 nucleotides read TGCGCCAGCAGCCCCGGACAGGGGGCTTACATTCAGTACTTC.

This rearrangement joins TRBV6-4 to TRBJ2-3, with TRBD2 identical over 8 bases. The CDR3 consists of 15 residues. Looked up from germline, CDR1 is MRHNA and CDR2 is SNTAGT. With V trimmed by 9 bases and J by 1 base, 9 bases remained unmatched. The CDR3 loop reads CARPRKLAGTDTQYF. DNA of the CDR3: TGTGCCAGACCTCGAAAACTAGCGGGCACAGATACGCAGTATTTT.

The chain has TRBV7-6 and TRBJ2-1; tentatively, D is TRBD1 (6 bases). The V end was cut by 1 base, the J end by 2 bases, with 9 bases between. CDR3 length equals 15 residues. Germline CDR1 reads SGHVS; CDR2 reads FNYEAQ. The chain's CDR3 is CASSLEGETYNEQFF. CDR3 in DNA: TGTGCCAGCAGCTTAGAGGGGGAGACCTACAATGAGCAGTTCTTC.